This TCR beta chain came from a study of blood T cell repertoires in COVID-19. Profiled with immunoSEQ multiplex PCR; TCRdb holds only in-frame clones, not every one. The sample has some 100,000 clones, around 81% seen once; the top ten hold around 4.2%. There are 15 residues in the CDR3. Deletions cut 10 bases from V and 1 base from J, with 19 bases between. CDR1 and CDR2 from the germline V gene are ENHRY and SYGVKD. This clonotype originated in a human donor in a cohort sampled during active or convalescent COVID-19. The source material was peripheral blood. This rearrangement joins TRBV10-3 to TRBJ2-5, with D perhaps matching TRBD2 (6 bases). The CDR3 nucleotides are TGTGCCACCAGCACTGGAACCGGGGGCCAAGAGACCCAGTACTTC. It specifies CATSTGTGGQETQYF.